These 4 T cell receptor beta chains were sequenced from one sample in a study of neurological immune-mediated disorders. TCRdb itself ran the 5' RACE reads through MiXCR, one entry per CDR3 protein. The table has about 76,000 distinct CDR3 sequences, 15% to 20% seen once. The sample comprised PBMCs. These receptors were taken from a woman aged 35 to 49 in good health.

The table lists this clonotype with many counts. The CDR3 here is CASSPGTSGGDEQFF. The CDR3 DNA follows: TGTGCCAGCAGTCCTGGGACTAGCGGGGGCGATGAGCAGTTCTTC. The chain is built from TRBV6-5 and TRBJ2-1, with 14 positions matching TRBD2. V was clipped by 5 bases and J by 8 bases; unmatched bases: 5. Germline loops: CDR1 MNHEY, CDR2 SVGAGI. This CDR3 has 15 amino acids.

This chain joins TRBV12-3 or TRBV12-4 and TRBJ2-4; either TRBD1 or TRBD2 may fit D (5 bases each). The CDR3 is made up of 11 amino acids. V was trimmed by 3 bases and J by 15 bases, leaving 12 bases between them. The CDR3 DNA sequence: TGTGCCAGCAGTTTCCGGGGCCGACGGTACTTC. Protein: CASSFRGRRYF.

This clonotype has just one count. The junction shows a germline mismatch at one end, possibly a read error. The rearrangement uses TRBV12-3 or TRBV12-4 and TRBJ2-5; either TRBD1 or TRBD2 may fit D (5 bases each). The CDR3 sequence is 19 residues long. CDR3 protein: CASILRDWGFAENKETQYF. CDR3 nucleotide sequence: TGTGCCAGCATTTTACGGGATTGGGGGTTTGCGGAGAATAAGGAGACCCAGTACTTC.

This clonotype was detected ten times or more. The chain links TRBV5-6 to TRBJ2-3; 13 bases fit TRBD2. J gave up 6 bases and V 4 bases, and 8 bases lay outside the gene matches. CDR3 length: 16 residues. Germline loops: CDR1 SGHDT, CDR2 YYEEEE. The CDR3 coding sequence is TGTGCCAGCAGCATTTTGACTAGCGGGGGGCAGGATACGCAGTATTTT. Translation gives CASSILTSGGQDTQYF. Together with reference TRBV5-6 and TRBJ2-3, the CDR3 gives the full variable domain: DAGVTQSPTHLIKTRGQQVTLRCSPKSGHDTVSWYQQALGQGPQFIFQYYEEEERQRGNFPDRFSGHQFPNYSSELNVNALLLGDSALYLCASSILTSGGQDTQYFGPGTRLTVL.